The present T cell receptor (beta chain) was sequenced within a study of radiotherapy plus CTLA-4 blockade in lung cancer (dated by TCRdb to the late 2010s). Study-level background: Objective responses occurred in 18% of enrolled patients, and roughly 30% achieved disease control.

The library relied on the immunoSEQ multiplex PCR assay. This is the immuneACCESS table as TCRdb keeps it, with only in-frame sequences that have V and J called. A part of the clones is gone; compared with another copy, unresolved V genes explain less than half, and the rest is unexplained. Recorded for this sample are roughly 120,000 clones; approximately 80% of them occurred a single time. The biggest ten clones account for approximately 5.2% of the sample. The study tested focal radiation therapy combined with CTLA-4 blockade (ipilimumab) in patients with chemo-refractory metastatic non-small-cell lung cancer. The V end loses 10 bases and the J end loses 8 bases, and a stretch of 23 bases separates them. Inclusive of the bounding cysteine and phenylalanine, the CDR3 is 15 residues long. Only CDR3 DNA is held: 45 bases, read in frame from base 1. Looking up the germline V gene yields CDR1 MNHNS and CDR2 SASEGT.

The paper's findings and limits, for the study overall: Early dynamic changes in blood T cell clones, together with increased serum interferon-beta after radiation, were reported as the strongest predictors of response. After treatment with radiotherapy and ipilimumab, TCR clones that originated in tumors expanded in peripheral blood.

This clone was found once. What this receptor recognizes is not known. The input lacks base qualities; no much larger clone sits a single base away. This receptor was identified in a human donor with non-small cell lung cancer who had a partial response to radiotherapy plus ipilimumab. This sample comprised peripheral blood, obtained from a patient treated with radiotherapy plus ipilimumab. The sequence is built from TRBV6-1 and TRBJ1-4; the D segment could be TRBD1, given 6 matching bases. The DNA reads TGTGCCACCTCGACGGGGCGGCAGGGGAGAGAAAAACTGTTTTTT. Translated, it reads CATSTGRQGREKLFF.